One and the same sample provided the 3 T cell receptor beta chains below, sequenced in a study of blood T cell repertoires in COVID-19 (dated by TCRdb to 2018 to 2020). The protocol used for the library was the immunoSEQ multiplex PCR assay. The immuneACCESS repertoire file appears here via TCRdb, limited to in-frame rearrangements. These files lack a portion of the clones; in checked studies, under half of the deficit traces to unresolved V genes, and the cause of the others is not known. This sample lists about 180,000 clones; roughly 88% were detected once. The top ten clonotypes cover over 7.5% of the sample. The sample was PBMCs or T cells enriched from blood (not recorded which). The receptors here all came from a young woman who had recovered from COVID-19.

The chain joins TRBV20-1 to TRBJ2-5, with TRBD1 as a possible D gene (6 bases). The CDR3 is 15 residues long. The V and J ends lost 3 bases and 1 base respectively, with 15 bases between them. Germline values: CDR1 DFQATT, CDR2 SNEGSKA (reference sequence). CDR3 DNA: TGCAGTGCTAGTGTACCGGTACAGGGCCAAGAGACCCAGTACTTC. This encodes CSASVPVQGQETQYF.

The chain employs TRBV3-1 (or the pseudogene TRBV3-2) and TRBJ2-7; 11 bases map to TRBD2. With 7 bases clipped from V and 12 bases from J, the junction kept 11 bases outside the gene matches. The CDR3 is made up of 13 amino acids. The V gene's germline CDR1 is LGHDT and CDR2 YNNKEL (reference sequence). CDR3 in amino acids: CASTDSGRASPYF. Here the CDR3 DNA reads TGTGCCAGCACGGATAGCGGGAGGGCCTCGCCGTACTTC.

This sequence joins TRBV5-1 and TRBJ2-5; 12 positions agree with TRBD2. Germline CDR1 and CDR2: SGHRS and YFSETQ. V shed 4 bases and J 4 bases; nucleotides not matched to a gene: 11. The CDR3 consists of 17 residues. The CDR3 loop is CASSPETSGSSGETQYF. Here the CDR3 DNA reads TGCGCCAGCAGCCCGGAGACTAGCGGGAGCTCTGGAGAGACCCAGTACTTC.